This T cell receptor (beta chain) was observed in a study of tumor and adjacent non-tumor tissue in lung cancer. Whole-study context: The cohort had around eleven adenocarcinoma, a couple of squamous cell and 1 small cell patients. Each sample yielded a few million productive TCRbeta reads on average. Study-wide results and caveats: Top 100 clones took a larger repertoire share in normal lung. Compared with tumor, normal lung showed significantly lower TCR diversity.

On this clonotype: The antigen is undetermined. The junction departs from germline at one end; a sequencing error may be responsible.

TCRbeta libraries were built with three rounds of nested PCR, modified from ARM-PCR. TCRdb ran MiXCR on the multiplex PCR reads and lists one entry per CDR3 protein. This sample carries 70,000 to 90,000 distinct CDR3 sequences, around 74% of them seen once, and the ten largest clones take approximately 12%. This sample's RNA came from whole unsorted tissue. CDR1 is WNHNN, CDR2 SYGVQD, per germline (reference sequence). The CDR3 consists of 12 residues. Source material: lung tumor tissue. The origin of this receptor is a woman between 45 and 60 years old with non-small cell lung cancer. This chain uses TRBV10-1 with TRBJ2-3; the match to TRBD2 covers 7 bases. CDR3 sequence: CVSSGEGATQYF. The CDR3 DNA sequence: TGCGTCAGCAGCGGGGAGGGAGCTACGCAATATTTT.